One T cell receptor (beta chain) is described in this entry. Antigen specificity is unknown. V shed 5 bases, J shed 11 bases, and the junction held 6 bases outside the gene matches. Germline CDR1 is SGHTA and CDR2 is FQGNSA. CDR3 size: 12 residues. Primers for the PCR totalled 60 Vbeta and 13 Jbeta. Original handling: There were tens of millions of unique TCR beta chains by a later count, and approximately 11 million of them were shared. The table came from immunoSEQ multiplex PCR; TCRdb's copy has only in-frame clones and leaves some out. V, J and clone size reflect that table, while D and trimming were determined from the DNA. The data contain almost 200,000 clones, 70% to 80% of them singletons. The sample is drawn from a study of cytomegalovirus exposure and HLA in healthy donors. Study details: Unique TCR beta sequences numbering approximately 120 million came from 150 million to 200 million T cells in an earlier analysis. Notes on the study in general: V- and J-gene trimming of TCR beta was linked (in a later analysis) to a missense DCLRE1C variant.

The sample consisted of PBMCs. This receptor was identified in a male donor in good health and CMV-seropositive. The chain couples TRBV7-2 to TRBJ1-1, with TRBD1 matching over 9 bases. CDR3 sequence reads: CASSRGQGLAFF. The DNA for the CDR3 is TGTGCCAGCAGCCGGGGACAGGGATTGGCTTTCTTT.